This passage covers 21 T cell receptor beta chains from one sample sequenced in a study of T cells in localized non-small cell lung cancer (dated by TCRdb to the early 2020s). The method behind the library was the immunoSEQ multiplex PCR assay. The immuneACCESS repertoire file appears here via TCRdb, limited to in-frame rearrangements. These files lack a portion of the clones; in checked studies, under half of the deficit traces to unresolved V genes, and the cause of the others is not known. The sample table shows about 34,000 clones, and 88% are seen once. The ten top clones hold 4.2% of the sample. The specimen was peripheral blood, collected before any cancer treatment. The receptor set was obtained from a woman aged 40-70 years with stage I lung adenocarcinoma.

J is TRBJ2-7 and V is TRBV12-5, with a tentative D call TRBD1 (6 bases). CDR1 is LGHNT and CDR2 is FRNRAP in the germline V gene. V lost 1 base to trimming and J lost 0 bases, with 16 bases between them. There are 17 residues in the CDR3. CDR3 bases: TGTGCTAGTGGTTTGGCATATCGGACAGAAATCTCCTACGAGCAGTACTTC. The encoded protein is CASGLAYRTEISYEQYF.

J is TRBJ2-3 and V is TRBV4-1; D unresolved. CDR1 and CDR2 (germline): MGHRA, YSYEKL. The CDR3 has 16 residues. V was clipped by 6 bases and J by 0 bases, with 16 bases between them. CDR3 DNA: TGCGCCAGCAGTCCGAGACCCGAAAGAAGCACAGATACGCAGTATTTT. Translation: CASSPRPERSTDTQYF.

The chain couples TRBV2 to TRBJ2-5; D is uncertain. Germline values: CDR1 SNHLY, CDR2 FYNNEI. CDR3 length: 12 residues. Trimming removed 3 bases from V and 5 bases from J, with 7 bases in between. The CDR3 DNA follows: TGTGCCAGCAGTGACGAGCACGAGACCCAGTACTTC. Translation gives CASSDEHETQYF.

The V gene is TRBV4-3, the J gene TRBJ2-1; no definite D call. CDR1 and CDR2 from the germline V gene are LGHNA and YSLEER. This CDR3 has 16 residues. V shed 3 bases and J shed 6 bases, with 18 bases lying between them. CDR3 sequence reads: CASSHQPFRPGNEQFF. DNA for the CDR3: TGCGCCAGCAGCCACCAGCCATTCAGGCCAGGCAATGAGCAGTTCTTC.

The gene calls are TRBV9 and TRBJ2-5, with D possibly being TRBD2 (5 bases). The ends were cut back, 3 bases at V and 5 bases at J, with 14 bases in the middle. Germline V gene lookup returns CDR1 SGDLS and CDR2 YYNGEE. This CDR3 contains 14 residues. The CDR3 here is CASSALDSAETQYF. DNA for the CDR3: TGTGCCAGCAGCGCACTCGATAGCGCGGAGACCCAGTACTTC.

The chain is built from TRBV7-9 and TRBJ2-7; no clear D gene. Germline V gives CDR1 SEHNR, CDR2 FQNEAQ (reference sequence). This CDR3 has 14 residues. The V end was cut by 4 bases, the J end by 0 bases, with 10 bases between. Written as DNA, the CDR3 is TGTGCCAGCAGCTCCCCGACGGTCTCCTACGAGCAGTACTTC. The encoded protein is CASSSPTVSYEQYF.

The chain links TRBV5-1 to TRBJ1-2; 7 nucleotides align to TRBD1. V shed 0 bases and J 6 bases; nucleotides not matched to a gene: 8. Per germline, CDR1 SGHRS and CDR2 YFSETQ. This CDR3 comprises 15 residues. The CDR3 DNA is TGCGCCAGCAGCTTGGGGCCGACAGGGATTGATGGCTACACCTTC. As protein: CASSLGPTGIDGYTF.

This clone occurred once. The chain combines TRBV2 with TRBJ1-5; no firm D call. Trimming took 2 bases from V and 0 from J, leaving 11 bases between them. Germline loops: CDR1 SNHLY, CDR2 FYNNEI. The CDR3 loop spans 16 amino acids. The CDR3 DNA is TGTGCCAGCAGTGAATGGCGGTTAGATAGCAATCAGCCCCAGCATTTT. Its translation: CASSEWRLDSNQPQHF.

J is TRBJ2-1 and V is TRBV7-3, with D hard to call. CDR3 length: 15 residues. V gave up 1 base and J gave up 0 bases, with 7 bases separating them. Looked up from germline, CDR1 is SGHTA and CDR2 is FQGTGA. As DNA, the CDR3 is TGTGCCAGCAGCTTAAGGTCTTCCTCCTACAATGAGCAGTTCTTC. Translated: CASSLRSSSYNEQFF.

The V gene is TRBV7-3, the J gene TRBJ2-7; D is perhaps TRBD1 or TRBD2 (6 bases each). Germline CDR1 SGHTA, CDR2 FQGTGA. V lost 8 bases and J lost 3, with 17 bases in between. The length of the CDR3 is 14 residues. The CDR3 is CASRRGPTDYEQYF. In nucleotides, the CDR3 is TGTGCCAGCCGACGGGGGCCGACGGACTACGAGCAGTACTTC.

Only a few counts were recorded for this clone. This rearrangement joins TRBV5-5 to TRBJ1-2; tentatively, D is TRBD1 (6 bases). The CDR3 is made up of 14 amino acids. Germline V gene lookup returns CDR1 SGHKS and CDR2 YYEKEE (reference sequence). The V end lost 4 bases, the J end lost 6 bases, and 16 bases lay between the germline ends. CDR3 sequence reads: CASSPGAGADGYTF. In DNA form, the CDR3 reads TGTGCCAGCAGCCCAGGAGCAGGGGCCGATGGCTACACCTTC.

V gene TRBV2 combines with J gene TRBJ1-2; 8 bases align to TRBD1. The CDR3 has 15 residues. Germline V gene lookup returns CDR1 SNHLY and CDR2 FYNNEI. J lost 6 bases, V lost 5 bases, and 11 bases had no gene match. The CDR3 DNA sequence: TGTGCCAGCAGTCAGCCAGGGGGCCCCCGGGATGGCTACACCTTC. It translates to CASSQPGGPRDGYTF.

The chain joins TRBV7-2 to TRBJ2-7; D not resolved. V dropped 1 base and J dropped 1 base, with 8 bases sitting between them. The CDR3 runs to 14 residues. Germline V gives CDR1 SGHTA, CDR2 FQGNSA. The DNA of the CDR3 is TGTGCCAGCAGCTTAGACCCGGGTTCCTACGAGCAGTACTTC. Its translation: CASSLDPGSYEQYF.

This rearrangement joins TRBV5-1 to TRBJ2-7; D possibly matches TRBD1 or TRBD2 (7 bases each). The CDR3 runs 13 residues. From germline, CDR1 is SGHRS and CDR2 YFSETQ. V was cut by 7 bases and J by 3 bases, with 14 bases left in between. The CDR3 loop reads CASSSGGVYEQYF. The DNA for the CDR3 is TGCGCCAGCTCCTCAGGGGGGGTCTACGAGCAGTACTTC.

The rearrangement uses TRBV5-8 and TRBJ2-3; D unclear. The CDR3 totals 15 residues. The germline V and J ends were trimmed by 0 bases and 2 bases, with 10 bases remaining between them. CDR1 and CDR2 from the germline V gene are SGHTS and YDEGEE. The CDR3 region has the DNA TGTGCCAGCAGCTTGGCACTGAGATACACAGATACGCAGTATTTT. This encodes CASSLALRYTDTQYF.

The V and J genes are TRBV19 and TRBJ1-2; TRBD1 matches 7 bases. From germline, CDR1 is LNHDA and CDR2 SQIVND (reference sequence). V lost 5 bases to trimming and J lost 1 base; unmatched junction nucleotides: 7. This CDR3 contains 15 residues. For the CDR3, the DNA is TGTGCCAGTAGTGGGGACAGCGGACGTAACTATGGCTACACCTTC. Translating it yields CASSGDSGRNYGYTF.

Note on this clone: Additional DNA sequences in this sample encode the identical CDR3. The CDR3 DNA is TGTGCCAGCAGCCAAAACCGGGGACAGGGTGCAGATACGCAGTATTTT. Its translation is CASSQNRGQGADTQYF. V gene TRBV4-2 combines with J gene TRBJ2-3, with 9 positions matching TRBD1. Germline V lookup: CDR1 LGHNA, CDR2 YNFKEQ. This CDR3 is built from 16 residues. After removal of 2 bases from V and 4 bases from J, the junction contained 7 bases not matched to a gene.

This chain links TRBV4-1 with TRBJ2-3; 10 bases line up with TRBD1. The CDR3 spans 15 residues. V lost 4 bases and J lost 5; bases outside the gene matches: 6. Germline CDR1 is MGHRA and CDR2 is YSYEKL. The CDR3 spells CASSPRDRGIDTQYF. Here the CDR3 DNA reads TGCGCCAGCAGCCCCCGGGACAGGGGAATAGATACGCAGTATTTT.

J is TRBJ2-7 and V is TRBV6-4; 8 bases match TRBD1. J gave up 6 bases and V 1 base, and 14 bases lay outside the gene matches. The V gene's germline CDR1 is MRHNA and CDR2 SNTAGT. CDR3 size: 17 residues. DNA of the CDR3: TGTGCCAGCAGTGACTACCCTCAGACAGGGGAAGGTTGCGAGCAGTACTTC. It codes for CASSDYPQTGEGCEQYF.

This sequence joins TRBV7-2 and TRBJ2-7; 9 bases fit TRBD1. V trimming: 1 base; J trimming: 6 bases; junction bases outside the gene matches: 7. CDR3 length: 15 amino acids. Looked up from germline, CDR1 is SGHTA and CDR2 is FQGNSA. The CDR3 is CASSLGQGVSAEQYF. CDR3 bases: TGTGCCAGCAGCTTAGGACAGGGGGTCTCGGCCGAGCAGTACTTC.

This clone has more than one count but fewer than ten. This chain uses TRBV27 with TRBJ1-2, with 8 bases fitting TRBD1. Trimming at V came to 5 bases and at J to 8 bases, leaving 7 bases not matched to a gene. Per the germline V gene, CDR1 is MNHEY and CDR2 is SMNVEV (reference sequence). This CDR3 comprises 13 residues. CDR3 protein: CASSVNRGSGYTF. DNA of the CDR3: TGTGCCAGCAGTGTAAACAGGGGGAGCGGCTACACCTTC.